The 27 T cell receptor beta chains below come from one sample, sequenced in a study of blood T cell repertoires in COVID-19. The table came from immunoSEQ multiplex PCR; TCRdb's copy has only in-frame clones and leaves some out. The sample consists of 300,000 to 450,000 clones, roughly nine tenths of them appearing once. The sample was peripheral blood. Source of these receptors: an older woman with COVID-19, enrolled during active disease.

Remarks on this clone: The identical CDR3 is also encoded by other nucleotide sequences in the sample. This sequence joins TRBV12-3 or TRBV12-4 and TRBJ1-3; D unresolved. The CDR3 contains 13 residues. Trimming removed 3 bases from V and 1 base from J, with 4 bases in between. CDR3 loop: CASSLSSGNTIYF. The CDR3, as DNA: TGTGCCAGCAGTTTGTCTTCTGGAAACACCATATATTTT.

This chain links TRBV7-2 with TRBJ2-3; 10 bases match TRBD2. V lost 1 base, J lost 8 bases, and 6 bases stayed unmatched. The V gene's germline CDR1 is SGHTA and CDR2 FQGNSA. The CDR3 is 15 residues long. CDR3 bases: TGTGCCAGCAGCTTAGAGGCTAGCGGGGGTTCTACGCAGTATTTT. This sequence encodes CASSLEASGGSTQYF. Complete variable domain (other parts from reference TRBV7-2 and TRBJ2-3): GAGVSQSPSNKVTEKGKDVELRCDPISGHTALYWYRQSLGQGLEFLIYFQGNSAPDKSGLPSDRFSAERTGGSVSTLTIQRTQQEDSAVYLCASSLEASGGSTQYFGPGTRLTVL.

This clone appeared a few times. The rearrangement links TRBV7-3 to TRBJ1-4, with TRBD1 matching over 7 bases. The CDR3 consists of 15 residues. CDR1 and CDR2 from the germline V gene are SGHTA and FQGTGA. V lost 6 bases, J lost 3 bases, and 7 bases stayed unmatched. The DNA for the CDR3 is TGTGCCAGCAGGAGAACAGGGGCGGCTAATGAAAAACTGTTTTTT. It translates to CASRRTGAANEKLFF.

The rearrangement uses TRBV14 and TRBJ2-7, with D unresolved. Germline assignment: CDR1 SGHDN and CDR2 FVKESK. This CDR3 contains 13 residues. V lost 1 base to trimming and J lost 6 bases, with 10 bases between them. This CDR3 is CASSQGAQLEQYF. The CDR3 nucleotides read TGTGCCAGCAGCCAAGGCGCACAGCTCGAGCAGTACTTC.

The J gene is TRBJ1-2, the V gene TRBV28, with 8 nucleotides matching TRBD1. CDR3 size: 16 residues. Germline V CDR1 and CDR2: MDHEN, SYDVKM. The V gene end was trimmed by 2 bases and the J gene end by 7 bases; junction bases not matched to a gene: 12. CDR3 protein: CASSLQPAAGGVGYTF. CDR3 coding DNA: TGTGCCAGCAGTTTACAGCCCGCGGCAGGGGGCGTTGGCTACACCTTC.

This clone came up once. Other DNA sequences in this sample translate to the same CDR3. The chain recombines TRBV5-1 with TRBJ1-1; D is uncertain. This CDR3 spans 13 amino acids. Germline V lookup: CDR1 SGHRS, CDR2 YFSETQ. V lost 4 bases, J lost 1 base, and 8 bases lay in between. Here the CDR3 reads CASSPRQNTEAFF. CDR3 sequence (DNA): TGCGCCAGCAGCCCTCGACAGAACACTGAAGCTTTCTTT.

The CDR3 spells CASSRLAGVLTYNEQFF. The CDR3 DNA reads as TGTGCCAGCAGCCGACTAGCGGGGGTCCTCACCTACAATGAGCAGTTCTTC. The rearrangement links TRBV7-9 to TRBJ2-1; 12 bases line up with TRBD2. V was clipped by 5 bases and J by 2 bases; unmatched bases: 7. The germline CDR1 and CDR2 sequences are SEHNR and FQNEAQ (reference sequence). The CDR3 runs 17 residues. Supplemented by reference TRBV7-9 and TRBJ2-1, the full variable domain reads DTGVSQNPRHKITKRGQNVTFRCDPISEHNRLYWYRQTLGQGPEFLTYFQNEAQLEKSRLLSDRFSAERPKGSFSTLEIQRTEQGDSAMYLCASSRLAGVLTYNEQFFGPGTRLTVL.

J is TRBJ2-1 and V is TRBV6-5, with D uncertain. CDR3 size: 12 residues. Between the trimmed V and J ends, which lost 10 bases and 6 bases, there was a span of 13 bases. Looked up from germline, CDR1 is MNHEY and CDR2 is SVGAGI. CDR3 nucleotides: TGTGCCACGACACACTTTCTCAATGAGCAGTTCTTC. Translated: CATTHFLNEQFF.

The V gene is TRBV30, the J gene TRBJ2-3; 7 bases line up with TRBD2. This CDR3 is 16 amino acids long. CDR1 is GTSNPN, CDR2 SVGIG, per germline (reference sequence). The trim removed 7 bases at V and 5 bases at J, leaving 18 bases unmatched. The CDR3 here is CASGSGDREVEDTQYF. As DNA, the CDR3 is TGTGCCTCTGGGTCTGGGGACCGGGAGGTTGAAGATACGCAGTATTTT. Drawing the rest from reference TRBV30 and TRBJ2-3, the complete variable domain is SQTIHQWPATLVQPVGSPLSLECTVEGTSNPNLYWYRQAAGRGLQLLFYSVGIGQISSEVPQNLSASRPQDRQFILSSKKLLLSDSGFYLCASGSGDREVEDTQYFGPGTRLTVL.

The rearrangement uses TRBV11-1 and TRBJ2-3, with 7 bases lining up with TRBD1. The CDR3 has 15 residues. The germline V gene has CDR1 SGHAT and CDR2 FQDESV (reference sequence). The trim removed 3 bases at V and 4 bases at J, leaving 7 bases unmatched. DNA of the CDR3: TGTGCCAGCAGCTTCGAGGGGGCGACCTCAGATACGCAGTATTTT. This codes for CASSFEGATSDTQYF.

This chain links TRBV29-1 with TRBJ1-2; D is ambiguous. CDR1 and CDR2 (germline): SQVTM, ANQGSEA. The V gene lost 4 bases and the J gene lost 6 bases, with 12 bases spanning the gap. The CDR3 has 12 residues. Written as DNA, the CDR3 is TGCAGCGTTGTTACCGGGAATCATGGCTACACCTTC. Encoded protein: CSVVTGNHGYTF.

The chain employs TRBV18 and TRBJ2-7; 9 nucleotides line up with TRBD2. This CDR3 contains 19 residues. V shed 0 bases and J 0 bases; nucleotides not matched to a gene: 12. Germline-derived CDR1 and CDR2 are KGHSH and LQKENI. The DNA for the CDR3 is TGTGCCAGCTCACCACCGGGTTTGATTAGCGGGGGTCGCTCCTACGAGCAGTACTTC. Translation: CASSPPGLISGGRSYEQYF.

The chain combines TRBV2 with TRBJ2-4; 8 bases match TRBD2. Germline-derived CDR1 and CDR2 are SNHLY and FYNNEI. V lost 5 bases, J lost 0 bases, and 6 bases stayed unmatched. The length of the CDR3 is 16 residues. CDR3: CASSWRGALAKNIQYF. The CDR3 coding sequence is TGTGCCAGCAGTTGGCGGGGGGCCCTAGCCAAAAACATTCAGTACTTC.

The rearrangement uses TRBV5-1 and TRBJ2-7; TRBD2 matches 10 bases. Germline V gene sequence: CDR1 SGHRS, CDR2 YFSETQ. The CDR3 has 15 residues. V shed 1 base, J shed 6 bases, and the junction held 7 bases outside the gene matches. Here the CDR3 DNA reads TGCGCCAGCAGCTTGAAGAGCGGGGGGGCTGGCGAGCAGTACTTC. It encodes CASSLKSGGAGEQYF.

The chain joins TRBV28 to TRBJ1-1; the match to TRBD1 covers 7 bases. The CDR3 runs 14 residues. Germline trimming cut 2 bases from V and 2 bases from J; bases unmatched to any gene: 2. Germline V CDR1 and CDR2: MDHEN, SYDVKM. The chain's CDR3 is CASSLGDRNTEAFF. Written as DNA, the CDR3 is TGTGCCAGCAGTTTAGGGGACAGAAACACTGAAGCTTTCTTT.

The genes are TRBV6-1 and TRBJ1-1; maybe TRBD1 (5 bases). Germline CDR1 MNHNS, CDR2 SASEGT. V dropped 1 base and J dropped 0 bases, with 12 bases sitting between them. CDR3 size: 16 residues. CDR3 protein: CASSEGAGPMNTEAFF. Here the CDR3 DNA reads TGTGCCAGCAGTGAAGGGGCGGGACCCATGAACACTGAAGCTTTCTTT.

The CDR3, as DNA: TGTGCCAGCAGCAGGGCTACATATGGCTACACCTTC. Its protein product is CASSRATYGYTF. The chain employs TRBV6-6 and TRBJ1-2; D perhaps matches TRBD1 (5 bases). CDR1 and CDR2 from the germline V gene are MNHNY and SVGAGI (reference sequence). The CDR3 is 12 residues long. The V gene lost 6 bases and the J gene lost 5 bases, with 10 bases spanning the gap.

This clone turned up a few times. The V gene is TRBV14, the J gene TRBJ2-7, with D possibly TRBD1 on 6 matching bases. The CDR3 loop spans 15 amino acids. V dropped 3 bases and J dropped 0 bases, with 12 bases sitting between them. CDR1 is SGHDN and CDR2 is FVKESK in the germline V gene. The CDR3 here is CASSHITGSSYEQYF. The CDR3 DNA sequence: TGTGCCAGCAGCCATATCACAGGGAGCTCCTACGAGCAGTACTTC.

The chain is built from TRBV25-1 and TRBJ2-2; 9 bases fit TRBD1. The V and J ends lost 3 bases and 4 bases, in that order; junction bases with no gene match: 6. This CDR3 has 16 amino acids. The germline V gene encodes CDR1 MGHDK and CDR2 SYGVNS. CDR3 in amino acids: CASSENRGRSTGELFF. CDR3 nucleotides: TGTGCCAGCAGTGAGAACAGGGGGCGCAGCACCGGGGAGCTGTTTTTT.

The genes are TRBV5-6 and TRBJ2-7; no clear D. The germline V and J ends were trimmed by 6 bases and 0 bases, with 19 bases remaining between them. The CDR3 is made up of 16 amino acids. Germline lookup yields CDR1 SGHDT and CDR2 YYEEEE. This chain's CDR3 is CASTHFTIPSSYEQYF. The CDR3 region has the DNA TGTGCCAGCACCCACTTTACGATCCCGAGCTCCTACGAGCAGTACTTC.

The CDR3 region has the DNA TGTGCCAGCAGCCCCGCTCGAGGGAGGGAGTCACCCCTCCACTTT. Protein product: CASSPARGRESPLHF. The rearrangement links TRBV7-9 to TRBJ1-6; no clear D gene. Trimming stripped 5 bases from V and 10 bases from J, with 18 bases between. Germline assignment: CDR1 SEHNR and CDR2 FQNEAQ (reference sequence). There are 15 residues in the CDR3. Supplemented by reference TRBV7-9 and TRBJ1-6, the full variable domain reads DTGVSQNPRHKITKRGQNVTFRCDPISEHNRLYWYRQTLGQGPEFLTYFQNEAQLEKSRLLSDRFSAERPKGSFSTLEIQRTEQGDSAMYLCASSPARGRESPLHFGNGTRLTVT.

Worth noting for this clone: An end of the junction does not agree with germline; a read error may underlie this. The V call is TRBV19, the J call TRBJ2-2; 7 bases align to TRBD1. The CDR3 is 16 residues long. CDR1 and CDR2 (germline): LNHDA, SQIVND (reference sequence). The DNA of the CDR3 is TGTGCCTGTAGAGACAGGGTTTCTGTGCGAGGCGGGGAGCTGTTTTTT. Amino acid sequence: CACRDRVSVRGGELFF.

This chain joins TRBV5-4 and TRBJ2-5; 8 bases are shared with TRBD2. This CDR3 is built from 16 residues. After removal of 4 bases from V and 2 bases from J, the junction contained 10 bases not matched to a gene. Germline values: CDR1 SGHNT, CDR2 YYREEE (reference sequence). The CDR3 reads CASSPFGAGGQETQYF. The CDR3 region has the DNA TGTGCCAGCAGCCCGTTCGGGGCGGGGGGTCAAGAGACCCAGTACTTC.

This chain uses TRBV25-1 with TRBJ1-2; 10 positions agree with TRBD1. Germline trimming cut 4 bases from V and 6 bases from J; bases unmatched to any gene: 8. The germline V gene encodes CDR1 MGHDK and CDR2 SYGVNS. The CDR3 sequence is 15 residues long. This CDR3 is CASSGRDRGHNGYTF. CDR3 nucleotides: TGTGCCAGCAGTGGCCGGGACAGGGGCCATAATGGCTACACCTTC.

J is TRBJ1-2 and V is TRBV10-3; D is uncertain. The V end was cut by 4 bases, the J end by 0 bases, with 12 bases between. CDR1 is ENHRY, CDR2 SYGVKD, per germline. The CDR3 covers 15 residues. The chain's CDR3 is CAISGAATANYGYTF. The CDR3 DNA sequence: TGTGCCATCAGTGGGGCAGCTACTGCTAACTATGGCTACACCTTC.

This CDR3 reads CASSRVTSGANVLTF. The CDR3, as DNA: TGTGCCAGTAGCCGAGTTACCTCTGGGGCCAACGTCCTGACTTTC. V usage is TRBV19 and J usage is TRBJ2-6; D gene uncertain. With 6 bases removed from V and 0 bases from J, the gap between germline ends came to 9 bases. Germline CDR1 is LNHDA and CDR2 is SQIVND (reference sequence). The CDR3 runs to 15 residues. The complete variable domain, with remaining parts taken from reference TRBV19 and TRBJ2-6, reads DGGITQSPKYLFRKEGQNVTLSCEQNLNHDAMYWYRQDPGQGLRLIYYSQIVNDFQKGDIAEGYSVSREKKESFPLTVTSAQKNPTAFYLCASSRVTSGANVLTFGAGSRLTVL.

The chain uses TRBV5-1 and TRBJ2-3, with D possibly TRBD2 on 5 matching bases. Per germline, CDR1 SGHRS and CDR2 YFSETQ. Trimming pared 1 base from V and 1 base from J, leaving 13 bases between. This CDR3 is built from 16 residues. The CDR3 reads CASSLRGQVGTDTQYF. As DNA, the CDR3 is TGCGCCAGCAGCTTGCGAGGGCAGGTGGGCACAGATACGCAGTATTTT.